The next 10 T cell receptor beta chains were all read from a single sample in a study of blood T cell repertoires in COVID-19. Using immunoSEQ multiplex PCR, the repertoire was profiled, and TCRdb retains in-frame clones only, with some absent. The sample carries approximately 220,000 clones, roughly 85% recorded once. The source material was PBMCs or T cells enriched from blood (not recorded which). The source is a woman aged 40 to 49 with acute COVID-19.

This chain uses TRBV7-9 with TRBJ2-1; D may be TRBD2 (5 bases). Looked up from germline, CDR1 is SEHNR and CDR2 is FQNEAQ (reference sequence). The ends were cut back, 7 bases at V and 0 bases at J, with 19 bases in the middle. The CDR3 is 17 residues long. The chain's CDR3 is CASNMGGHMSSYNEQFF. As DNA, the CDR3 is TGTGCCAGCAACATGGGCGGGCATATGAGCTCCTACAATGAGCAGTTCTTC. The whole variable domain, remainder taken from reference TRBV7-9 and TRBJ2-1, is DTGVSQNPRHKITKRGQNVTFRCDPISEHNRLYWYRQTLGQGPEFLTYFQNEAQLEKSRLLSDRFSAERPKGSFSTLEIQRTEQGDSAMYLCASNMGGHMSSYNEQFFGPGTRLTVL.

This chain links TRBV12-3 or TRBV12-4 with TRBJ1-1, with a possible D match to TRBD1 (5 bases). V was trimmed by 5 bases and J by 2 bases, leaving 9 bases between them. The CDR3 consists of 13 residues. This CDR3 is CASSRQFNTEAFF. The DNA for the CDR3 is TGTGCCAGCAGTCGACAGTTTAACACTGAAGCTTTCTTT.

This chain's CDR3 is CASSREGNTEAFF. CDR3 DNA: TGTGCCAGCAGCCGCGAGGGGAACACTGAAGCTTTCTTT. V usage is TRBV2 and J usage is TRBJ1-1, with D unclear. CDR1 SNHLY and CDR2 FYNNEI come from the germline V gene. Trimming left V 6 bases short and J 1 base short, with 9 bases between. The CDR3 is 13 residues long.

The V call is TRBV5-1, the J call TRBJ2-3, with D perhaps matching TRBD1 (6 bases). This CDR3 comprises 14 residues. CDR1 SGHRS and CDR2 YFSETQ come from the germline V gene. Trimming stripped 0 bases from V and 5 bases from J, with 10 bases between. The CDR3 here is CASSLGQGLDTQYF. DNA for the CDR3: TGCGCCAGCAGCTTGGGCCAGGGGTTAGATACGCAGTATTTT.

The genes are TRBV7-6 and TRBJ2-1; 8 positions match TRBD2. The CDR3 extends over 16 amino acids. CDR1 SGHVS and CDR2 FNYEAQ come from the germline V gene. J lost 6 bases, V lost 1 base, and 8 bases had no gene match. CDR3 loop: CASSLDYSGSANEQFF. In DNA form, the CDR3 reads TGTGCCAGCAGCTTAGATTACAGCGGGAGTGCCAATGAGCAGTTCTTC.

The chain carries TRBV18 and TRBJ1-1; perhaps TRBD1 as D (5 bases). The CDR3 extends over 15 amino acids. The germline gives CDR1 KGHSH, CDR2 LQKENI. V was trimmed by 1 base and J by 2 bases, leaving 11 bases between them. CDR3 sequence (DNA): TGTGCCAGCTCACCACAACAGGCTCTTAACACTGAAGCTTTCTTT. Protein sequence: CASSPQQALNTEAFF. Combining the CDR3 with reference TRBV18 and TRBJ1-1 gives the whole variable domain NAGVMQNPRHLVRRRGQEARLRCSPMKGHSHVYWYRQLPEEGLKFMVYLQKENIIDESGMPKERFSAEFPKEGPSILRIQQVVRGDSAAYFCASSPQQALNTEAFFGQGTRLTVV.

The V and J genes are TRBV9 and TRBJ2-2, with 7 bases identical to TRBD1. V shed 0 bases and J 6 bases; nucleotides not matched to a gene: 5. Germline V CDR1 and CDR2: SGDLS, YYNGEE. The CDR3 runs 15 residues. CDR3 in DNA: TGTGCCAGCAGCGTAGACAGGGGTGGGGCCGGGGAGCTGTTTTTT. Its translation is CASSVDRGGAGELFF.

This rearrangement joins TRBV18 to TRBJ2-2, with D maybe TRBD1 (6 bases). Germline V gene sequence: CDR1 KGHSH, CDR2 LQKENI. CDR3 size: 17 residues. Trimming stripped 1 base from V and 5 bases from J, with 17 bases between. The DNA for the CDR3 is TGTGCCAGCTCACCACGATACGGACAGACTGGGACCGGGGAGCTGTTTTTT. Translation: CASSPRYGQTGTGELFF.

The CDR3 region has the DNA TGTGCCAGTAGTATAGGAGGGTTCACCGGGGAGCTGTTTTTT. Its protein product is CASSIGGFTGELFF. The chain is built from TRBV19 and TRBJ2-2; TRBD2 is a possible D gene (5 bases). Germline V CDR1 and CDR2: LNHDA, SQIVND (reference sequence). The CDR3 has 14 amino acids. The ends were cut back, 1 base at V and 4 bases at J, with 7 bases in the middle.

This chain connects TRBV2 to TRBJ1-2, with 7 bases lining up with TRBD1. Germline CDR1 reads SNHLY; CDR2 reads FYNNEI. V shed 5 bases and J 5 bases; nucleotides not matched to a gene: 8. The CDR3 has 14 residues. CDR3 sequence (DNA): TGTGCCAGCAGTTTAGGACAGGCCTCTTATGGCTACACCTTC. Translated: CASSLGQASYGYTF.